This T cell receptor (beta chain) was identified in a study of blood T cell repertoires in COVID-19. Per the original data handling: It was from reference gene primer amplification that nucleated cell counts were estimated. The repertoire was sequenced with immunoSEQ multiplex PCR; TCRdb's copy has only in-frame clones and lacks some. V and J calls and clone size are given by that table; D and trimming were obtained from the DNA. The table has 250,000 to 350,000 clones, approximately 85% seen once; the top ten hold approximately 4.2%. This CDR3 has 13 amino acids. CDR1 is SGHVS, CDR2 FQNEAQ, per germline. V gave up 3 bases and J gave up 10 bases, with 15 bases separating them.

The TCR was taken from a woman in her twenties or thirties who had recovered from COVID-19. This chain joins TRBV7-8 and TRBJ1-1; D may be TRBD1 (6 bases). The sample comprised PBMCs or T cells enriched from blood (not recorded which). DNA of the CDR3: TGTGCCAGCAGCTTGTCTGGGGGCAAGGGAGCTTTCTTT. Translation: CASSLSGGKGAFF.